Shown below are 9 T cell receptor beta chains from a single sample sequenced in a study of vaccination and CD4 T cells after COVID-19. Antigens of these TCRs are unknown. Treatment defined: roughly ten-day PBMC culture with coronavirus spike peptide pools or control peptides (ViraFEST assay). The study sequenced cultured CD4+ T cell DNA using the Oncomine TCR Beta short-read assay. MiXCR, run by TCRdb on the PCR reads, gives a single entry per CDR3 protein. The sample contains about 20,000 distinct CDR3 sequences, 65% to 70% of which appear only once. Material: CD4+ T cells from blood, cultured in vitro. These receptors originate from a human donor who had recovered from COVID-19.

CDR3 sequence: CSVAVGAGANVLTF. As DNA, the CDR3 is TGCAGCGTTGCCGTCGGGGCTGGGGCCAACGTCCTGACTTTC. The gene calls are TRBV29-1 and TRBJ2-6; D is possibly TRBD2 (5 bases). The V gene's germline CDR1 is SQVTM and CDR2 ANQGSEA. Trimming pared 4 bases from V and 2 bases from J, leaving 9 bases between. The CDR3 loop spans 14 amino acids.

The chain combines TRBV19 with TRBJ1-4; TRBD1 matches 8 bases. The CDR3 is 15 residues long. Looked up from germline, CDR1 is LNHDA and CDR2 is SQIVND (reference sequence). After removal of 5 bases from V and 8 bases from J, the junction contained 10 bases not matched to a gene. CDR3 loop: CASSPTDRASEKLFF. The CDR3 nucleotides read TGTGCCAGTAGTCCAACGGACAGGGCCAGCGAAAAACTGTTTTTT.

This clonotype showed up just once. The CDR3 spells CASTRDSNQPQHF. The CDR3 DNA reads as TGTGCCAGCACCCGGGATAGCAATCAGCCCCAGCATTTT. The chain carries TRBV6-1 and TRBJ1-5; no firm D call. Per the germline V gene, CDR1 is MNHNS and CDR2 is SASEGT. The CDR3 contains 13 residues. Trimming took 7 bases from V and 0 from J, leaving 7 bases between them.

CDR3 in amino acids: CASLRRGRNAEAFF. Here the CDR3 DNA reads TGTGCCAGCTTGAGAAGGGGGCGCAACGCTGAAGCTTTCTTT. The chain uses TRBV28 and TRBJ1-1, with 7 bases lining up with TRBD1. This CDR3 is built from 14 residues. Germline V lookup: CDR1 MDHEN, CDR2 SYDVKM. V lost 8 bases, J lost 6 bases, and 12 bases stayed unmatched.

This chain links TRBV19 with TRBJ1-3, with a possible D match to TRBD1 (5 bases). Germline CDR1 and CDR2: LNHDA and SQIVND (reference sequence). The CDR3 has 15 amino acids. V lost 3 bases and J 2 bases, leaving 11 bases between the germline ends. CDR3 sequence reads: CASSIWQGAGNTIYF. CDR3 bases: TGTGCCAGTAGTATCTGGCAGGGTGCTGGAAACACCATATATTTT.

The rearrangement links TRBV6-4 to TRBJ1-1; no reliable D call. The V gene lost 6 bases and the J gene lost 2 bases, with 16 bases spanning the gap. This CDR3 comprises 15 residues. The germline V gene encodes CDR1 MRHNA and CDR2 SNTAGT. The chain's CDR3 is CASRGYSGENTEAFF. CDR3 DNA sequence: TGTGCCAGCAGGGGTTATTCCGGGGAAAACACTGAAGCTTTCTTT.

The V and J genes are TRBV11-3 and TRBJ2-1; 9 bases agree with TRBD1. In germline, CDR1 is SGHNT, CDR2 YENEEA. This CDR3 has 16 residues. J lost 7 bases, V lost 5 bases, and 12 bases had no gene match. The CDR3 DNA follows: TGTGCCAGCAGCCAGGAGAGGGGACAGGGTGGGAATGAGCAGTTCTTC. Protein: CASSQERGQGGNEQFF.

The CDR3 spells CATSRGSGTEAFF. The CDR3 nucleotides read TGTGCCACCAGCAGAGGATCTGGGACTGAAGCTTTCTTT. The V gene is TRBV15, the J gene TRBJ1-1, with D unresolved. Germline V gene sequence: CDR1 LNHNV, CDR2 YYDKDF (reference sequence). Trimming removed 1 base at V and 5 bases at J, with 8 bases between. The CDR3 sequence is 13 residues long. Filled out from reference TRBV15 and TRBJ1-1, the complete variable domain reads DAMVIQNPRYQVTQFGKPVTLSCSQTLNHNVMYWYQQKSSQAPKLLFHYYDKDFNNEADTPDNFQSRRPNTSFCFLDIRSPGLGDTAMYLCATSRGSGTEAFFGQGTRLTVV.

This chain uses TRBV20-1 with TRBJ2-1; D remains unclear. The germline V gene encodes CDR1 DFQATT and CDR2 SNEGSKA (reference sequence). The CDR3 covers 10 residues. V lost 3 bases and J 8 bases, leaving 5 bases between the germline ends. This chain's CDR3 is CSASYDEQFF. CDR3 sequence (DNA): TGCAGTGCTAGTTACGATGAGCAGTTCTTC.